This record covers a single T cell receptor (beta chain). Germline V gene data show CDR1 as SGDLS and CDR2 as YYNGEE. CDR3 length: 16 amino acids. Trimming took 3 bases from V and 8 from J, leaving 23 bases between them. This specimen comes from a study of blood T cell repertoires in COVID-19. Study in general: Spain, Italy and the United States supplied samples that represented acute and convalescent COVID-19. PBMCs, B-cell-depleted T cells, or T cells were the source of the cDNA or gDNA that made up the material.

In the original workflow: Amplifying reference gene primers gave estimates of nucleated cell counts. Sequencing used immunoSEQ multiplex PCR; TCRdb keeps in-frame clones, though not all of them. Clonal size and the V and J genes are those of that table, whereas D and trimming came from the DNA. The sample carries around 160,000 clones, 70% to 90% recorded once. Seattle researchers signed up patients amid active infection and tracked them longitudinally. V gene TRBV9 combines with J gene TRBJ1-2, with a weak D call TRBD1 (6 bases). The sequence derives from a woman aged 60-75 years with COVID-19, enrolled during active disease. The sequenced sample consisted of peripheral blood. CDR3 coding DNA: TGTGCCAGCAGCGCACCACGCAGGGTCAGGGGCGGGGGCTACACCTTC. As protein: CASSAPRRVRGGGYTF.